This TCR beta chain comes out of a study of T cells after posttransplantation cyclophosphamide. V was cut by 8 bases and J by 4 bases, with 15 bases left in between. This CDR3 is 15 amino acids long. Germline CDR1 reads MNHNS; CDR2 reads SASEGT. Only in-frame clones appear in the TCRdb table, and some are missing; sequencing was by immunoSEQ multiplex PCR. The sample is made up of 9,500 to 15,000 clones, none counted only once. This clone has a count of ten or more. No antigen is known for it. Cyclophosphamide on days +3 and +4 followed busulfan-fludarabine conditioning and a marrow graft. The study's findings and limits: Recipient CMV seropositivity and CMV reactivation strongly tracked TRB clonality. Later blood repertoires were often dominated by clones from the donor CD8+ memory compartment.

This chain joins TRBV6-1 and TRBJ2-6; D unresolved. The clonotype was recovered from a female patient aged 35 to 55 who received an allogeneic stem cell transplant from a related donor, was CMV-positive, and had acute GVHD only. Some T cells may originate from the graft donor. The input for sequencing was PBMCs, taken after allogeneic stem cell transplant with posttransplant cyclophosphamide. The CDR3, as DNA: TGTGCCAGCGATCGCCTAGGCGCCGGGGCCAACGTCCTGACTTTC. Encoded protein: CASDRLGAGANVLTF.